This entry features one T cell receptor (beta chain) sequence. There is no known antigen for this receptor. No base qualities exist here, and no much larger clone lies one base off it. Whole blood was collected in K2EDTA tubes by collaborating institutions according to the institutions' own protocols. For TCRbeta analysis, collaborator samples were shipped as frozen whole blood, as isolated PBMCs, or as DNA extracted from either sample type. The immunoSEQ Assay, a bias-controlled multiplex PCR, was used to amplify TCRbeta CDR3 regions from genomic DNA. On the study's bioinformatics: The number of nucleated cells in each sample was estimated by amplification of reference gene primers within the assay. Sequence reads were collapsed and filtered to measure the absolute abundance of every unique TCRbeta CDR3 rearrangement. Productive Simpson clonality was computed per sample as the square root of Simpson's diversity index over productive rearrangements. Imported from immuneACCESS, the table was reduced by TCRdb to in-frame sequences with V and J called. These copies leave out some clones; in studies compared against another copy, an unresolved V gene accounts for under half, and the cause of the remainder is not known. V and J calls and clone size are as listed in that table; D and trimming were resolved from the DNA. This sample holds fewer than 200,000 clones; over 75% were observed only once. The ten largest clones add up to 0.53% of the sample.

This specimen comes from a study of blood T cell repertoires in COVID-19 (dated by TCRdb to 2018 to 2021). For the wider study: The collaborator samples originated in the United States, Italy and Spain and spanned the acute and convalescent phases of COVID-19. The prospective study material was composed of cDNA or gDNA derived from T cells, B-cell-depleted T cells, or PBMCs. Deeply sampled blood TCRbeta repertoires from subjects exposed to, actively infected with, or recovered from COVID-19 were included in the dataset. A freely available public database, intended as a resource for researchers studying the immune response to SARS-CoV-2, is where the repertoires were released. The samples were drawn from the first 160 participants of the ongoing ImmuneRACE study and from 1,254 subjects provided by 6 global collaborators. The sample metadata nearly always contained a de-identified subject ID, COVID-19 status, age in years and sex. HLA class I and class II types, where available, came from metadata supplied by the sample provider rather than from assay-based typing. Broad study findings and their caveats: The quantity of clinical and demographic metadata differed by source and by participant and was supplied without curation.

The cysteine opens and the phenylalanine closes a CDR3 of 14 amino acids. The retained sequence is limited to the CDR3, 42 bases, with the frame set at the first base. Per the germline V gene (reference sequence), LNHDA is the CDR1 and SQIVND is the CDR2. From V the trimming removes 3 bases and from J it removes 9 bases, while the gene matches leave 7 bases of the junction unaccounted for. The sequence came from a man aged 50 to 60 with acute or convalescent COVID-19. The material sequenced was peripheral blood. The rearranged chain carries TRBV19 and TRBJ1-5; 8 bases in the middle match TRBD1. The CDR3 region reads CASSIPDRAWPQHF. Read as DNA, the sequence is TGTGCCAGTAGTATTCCGGACAGGGCCTGGCCCCAGCATTTT.